Each of the 26 T cell receptor beta chains below was sequenced from the same sample in a study of T-cell memory formation after mild COVID-19. Using its own MiXCR run on the 5' RACE reads, TCRdb lists one record per CDR3 protein. The table shows approximately 250,000 distinct CDR3 sequences, with 16% occurring only once. Sequenced sample: PBMCs or a T cell subset sorted from them (not recorded which). The receptors here all came from a man aged 18 to 30 who had mild COVID-19 (a few samples of this study predate the infection). Cell type and time point are not known.

For this clonotype: The junction departs from the called germline gene at one end, perhaps through a read error. The chain employs TRBV5-5 and TRBJ2-7; D unresolved. CDR1 SGHKS and CDR2 YYEKEE come from the germline V gene (reference sequence). The CDR3 is made up of 14 amino acids. The DNA for the CDR3 is TGTGTCAGCAGCTTGGCGAATACCGTCTACGAGCAGTACTTC. It codes for CVSSLANTVYEQYF. The full variable domain, in which reference TRBV5-5 and TRBJ2-7 provide the parts outside the CDR3, is DAGVTQSPTHLIKTRGQQVTLRCSPISGHKSVSWYQQVLGQGPQFIFQYYEKEERGRGNFPDRFSARQFPNYSSELNVNALLLGDSALYLCVSSLANTVYEQYFGPGTRLTVT.

The chain employs TRBV5-1 and TRBJ2-3, with D possibly being TRBD2 (6 bases). Trimming stripped 4 bases from V and 7 bases from J, with 16 bases between. CDR1 and CDR2 from the germline V gene are SGHRS and YFSETQ. This CDR3 has 14 residues. CDR3 amino acids: CASSLDSGENTQYF. CDR3 DNA sequence: TGCGCCAGCAGCCTTGATTCGGGGGAGAATACGCAGTATTTT.

The gene calls are TRBV25-1 and TRBJ1-4; 7 bases fit TRBD1. CDR1 is MGHDK and CDR2 is SYGVNS in the germline V gene. The CDR3 runs to 15 residues. Trimming at V came to 3 bases and at J to 4 bases, leaving 5 bases not matched to a gene. The CDR3 DNA sequence: TGTGCCAGCAGTGATCCAGGGGGTATTAATGAAAAACTGTTTTTT. Encoded protein: CASSDPGGINEKLFF.

The sample holds many counts of this clonotype. The CDR3 region is CASSDSGNTIYF. CDR3 DNA sequence: TGCGCCAGCAGTGACTCTGGAAACACCATATATTTT. This chain connects TRBV10-2 to TRBJ1-3; D is unclear. The CDR3 loop spans 12 amino acids. With 3 bases removed from V and 0 bases from J, the gap between germline ends came to 0 bases. CDR1 WSHSY and CDR2 SAAADI come from the germline V gene.

The rearrangement links TRBV9 to TRBJ2-5; 10 bases match TRBD1. The V gene's germline CDR1 is SGDLS and CDR2 YYNGEE. CDR3 length equals 16 residues. The trim removed 4 bases at V and 4 bases at J, leaving 10 bases unmatched. CDR3 amino acids: CASSQTTGGITETQYF. Here the CDR3 DNA reads TGTGCCAGCAGCCAGACGACAGGGGGCATCACAGAGACCCAGTACTTC.

This chain joins TRBV20-1 and TRBJ2-5; 8 nucleotides agree with TRBD1. The CDR3 is 12 amino acids. CDR1 and CDR2 from the germline V gene are DFQATT and SNEGSKA (reference sequence). The junction had 3 bases not matched to a gene; V was cut back by 6 bases and J by 3 bases. For the CDR3, the DNA is TGCAGTGCGGGACAGGCAGAAGAGACCCAGTACTTC. The encoded protein is CSAGQAEETQYF.

V gene TRBV7-2 combines with J gene TRBJ2-1; TRBD2 aligns across 9 bases. Germline CDR1 is SGHTA and CDR2 is FQGNSA. V lost 7 bases to trimming and J lost 3 bases; unmatched junction nucleotides: 7. This CDR3 has 15 amino acids. The CDR3 sequence: CASTPDSGGYNEQFF. The CDR3 nucleotides read TGTGCCAGCACCCCGGATAGCGGGGGCTACAATGAGCAGTTCTTC.

The table lists this clonotype with many counts. V is TRBV3-1 and J is TRBJ2-6; D call uncertain. Per the germline V gene, CDR1 is LGHDT and CDR2 is YNNKEL (reference sequence). The CDR3 has 13 residues. Deletions cut 4 bases from V and 0 bases from J, with 1 base between. CDR3 region: CASSPSGANVLTF. The DNA of the CDR3 is TGTGCCAGCAGCCCCTCTGGGGCCAACGTCCTGACTTTC.

This rearrangement joins TRBV29-1 to TRBJ2-7, with 9 bases matching TRBD1. This CDR3 comprises 14 residues. The germline V gene encodes CDR1 SQVTM and CDR2 ANQGSEA. V trimming: 4 bases; J trimming: 7 bases; junction bases outside the gene matches: 11. CDR3 region: CSVGVRTGVREQYF. CDR3 nucleotide sequence: TGCAGCGTTGGGGTGAGGACAGGGGTGAGGGAGCAGTACTTC.

This clonotype has only a few counts. The chain recombines TRBV4-1 with TRBJ1-5; the D gene is possibly TRBD1 (5 bases). The CDR3 sequence is 15 residues long. Germline loops: CDR1 MGHRA, CDR2 YSYEKL. Trimming cost V 1 base and J 1 base, with 8 bases left between them. The CDR3 sequence is CASSQVGGSNQPQHF. DNA of the CDR3: TGCGCCAGCAGCCAAGTGGGGGGGAGCAATCAGCCCCAGCATTTT.

This clonotype was seen only a few times. The V call is TRBV6-2 or TRBV6-3, the J call TRBJ1-1, with D unclear. Germline V gene sequence: CDR1 MNHEY, CDR2 SVGEGT. V lost 7 bases and J lost 7, with 10 bases in between. The CDR3 is 11 amino acids. The CDR3 loop reads CASTEYYEAFF. The CDR3 DNA reads as TGTGCCAGCACCGAATACTATGAAGCTTTCTTT.

Many counts were recorded for this clonotype. The V and J genes are TRBV7-9 and TRBJ2-7; D might be TRBD2 (6 bases). From germline, CDR1 is SEHNR and CDR2 FQNEAQ (reference sequence). The V end lost 5 bases, the J end lost 5 bases, and 16 bases lay between the germline ends. The length of the CDR3 is 14 residues. The CDR3 loop is CASSQMAGSHEQYF. CDR3 DNA: TGTGCCAGCAGCCAGATGGCGGGGTCTCACGAGCAGTACTTC.

The chain combines TRBV28 with TRBJ2-7; D gene ambiguous. Trimming stripped 4 bases from V and 2 bases from J, with 6 bases between. This CDR3 is built from 12 residues. Germline loops: CDR1 MDHEN, CDR2 SYDVKM. The CDR3 region has the DNA TGTGCCAGCAGTTCGACGGCCTACGAGCAGTACGTC. Encoded protein: CASSSTAYEQYV.

This clonotype was observed many times. The chain links TRBV4-2 to TRBJ1-5; tentative D call: TRBD1 (5 bases). The CDR3 runs to 13 residues. Per germline, CDR1 LGHNA and CDR2 YNFKEQ. V lost 2 bases and J lost 4, with 6 bases in between. The CDR3 sequence: CASSQQGNQPQHF. The CDR3 DNA sequence: TGTGCCAGCAGCCAACAGGGAAATCAGCCCCAGCATTTT.

The gene calls are TRBV5-1 and TRBJ2-7, with D perhaps matching TRBD1 (5 bases). In germline, CDR1 is SGHRS, CDR2 YFSETQ. The CDR3 contains 15 residues. V was shortened by 4 bases and J by 5 bases, with 19 bases between the two germline ends. The CDR3 loop reads CASSPRRQGGHEQYF. In DNA form, the CDR3 reads TGCGCCAGCAGCCCCCGGCGCCAGGGTGGGCACGAGCAGTACTTC. The variable domain in full, with the rest retrieved from reference TRBV5-1 and TRBJ2-7, is KAGVTQTPRYLIKTRGQQVTLSCSPISGHRSVSWYQQTPGQGLQFLFEYFSETQRNKGNFPGRFSGRQFSNSRSEMNVSTLELGDSALYLCASSPRRQGGHEQYFGPGTRLTVT.

The V and J genes are TRBV6-2 or TRBV6-3 and TRBJ1-1; the D gene is possibly TRBD1 (5 bases). Deletions cut 0 bases from V and 0 bases from J, with 11 bases between. Germline V gene data show CDR1 as MNHEY and CDR2 as SVGEGT. The CDR3 consists of 16 residues. The CDR3 reads CASSYSRGALNTEAFF. In DNA form, the CDR3 reads TGTGCCAGCAGTTACTCAAGAGGGGCTTTGAACACTGAAGCTTTCTTT.

This clonotype was counted only a few times. The chain joins TRBV29-1 to TRBJ2-1; 10 nucleotides agree with TRBD1. This CDR3 is built from 14 residues. Germline trimming cut 6 bases from V and 12 bases from J; bases unmatched to any gene: 14. Germline CDR1 and CDR2: SQVTM and ANQGSEA. The DNA for the CDR3 is TGCAGCGTGCCGGGACAGGGGCCCCTCAGGGGGCAGTTCTTC. Translated: CSVPGQGPLRGQFF.

This clonotype was detected many times. The V and J genes are TRBV6-2 or TRBV6-3 and TRBJ2-2, with D unresolved. Trimming removed 5 bases at V and 3 bases at J, with 10 bases between. The CDR3 extends over 14 amino acids. Germline V gene sequence: CDR1 MNHEY, CDR2 SVGEGT. CDR3 residues: CASSPAAYTGELFF. CDR3 in DNA: TGTGCCAGCAGTCCAGCCGCGTACACCGGGGAGCTGTTTTTT.

This clonotype has a handful of counts. The V call is TRBV3-1, the J call TRBJ2-1; D remains ambiguous. CDR3 length: 16 residues. CDR1 and CDR2 from the germline V gene are LGHDT and YNNKEL (reference sequence). Trimming removed 1 base from V and 7 bases from J, with 17 bases in between. The CDR3 nucleotides read TGTGCCAGCAGCCAAGTCCCACAGCTCGGGTCTAATGAGCAGTTCTTC. Translating gives CASSQVPQLGSNEQFF.

V is TRBV27 and J is TRBJ2-1; the match to TRBD1 covers 9 bases. The CDR3 covers 15 residues. V shed 5 bases and J 4 bases; nucleotides not matched to a gene: 6. Germline CDR1 reads MNHEY; CDR2 reads SMNVEV (reference sequence). The CDR3 region has the DNA TGTGCCAGCAGTGCGCCGGGACAGGGATACAATGAGCAGTTCTTC. It yields the protein CASSAPGQGYNEQFF.

In its sample, this clonotype was seen a few times. The chain has TRBV5-4 and TRBJ2-5; 7 nucleotides match TRBD2. V lost 3 bases and J lost 0; bases outside the gene matches: 2. Per germline, CDR1 SGHNT and CDR2 YYREEE (reference sequence). The CDR3 contains 14 residues. CDR3 coding DNA: TGTGCCAGCAGCTACGGGGGGTACCAAGAGACCCAGTACTTC. This codes for CASSYGGYQETQYF.

The chain is built from TRBV4-3 and TRBJ2-1, with 10 bases lining up with TRBD2. The CDR3 has 19 residues. Germline CDR1 LGHNA, CDR2 YSLEER. J was trimmed by 1 base and V by 4 bases; bases with no gene match: 13. For the CDR3, the DNA is TGCGCCAGCAGCCCCAAGCCGAGCGGGGGGGCCGGGTCCTACAATGAGCAGTTCTTC. Protein product: CASSPKPSGGAGSYNEQFF.

This clonotype was observed a few times. J is TRBJ2-6 and V is TRBV9, with D perhaps matching TRBD1 (6 bases). The CDR3 runs to 17 residues. The V gene's germline CDR1 is SGDLS and CDR2 YYNGEE. Trimming took off 4 bases at V and 0 bases at J, with 14 bases between the two ends. The CDR3: CASSSETGYSGANVLTF. The CDR3 coding sequence is TGTGCCAGCAGCTCTGAAACAGGGTACTCTGGGGCCAACGTCCTGACTTTC.

V and J are TRBV19 and TRBJ1-6; D remains unclear. Germline CDR1 reads LNHDA; CDR2 reads SQIVND (reference sequence). The CDR3 runs to 17 residues. Trimming shortened V by 5 bases and J by 4 bases, and 18 bases separated the two germline ends. CDR3 DNA: TGTGCCAGTAGTGGTTCGGTTGTCGGTTTTTATAATTCACCCCTCCACTTT. It is translated as CASSGSVVGFYNSPLHF. The full variable domain, completed using reference TRBV19 and TRBJ1-6, is DGGITQSPKYLFRKEGQNVTLSCEQNLNHDAMYWYRQDPGQGLRLIYYSQIVNDFQKGDIAEGYSVSREKKESFPLTVTSAQKNPTAFYLCASSGSVVGFYNSPLHFGNGTRLTVT.

This chain joins TRBV20-1 and TRBJ2-7, with 9 bases fitting TRBD2. Trimming cost V 7 bases and J 4 bases; bases outside gene matches: 8. The germline V gene encodes CDR1 DFQATT and CDR2 SNEGSKA (reference sequence). The CDR3 has 13 amino acids. The CDR3 loop reads CSVSSGGLYEQYF. The CDR3 DNA reads as TGCAGTGTGAGTAGCGGGGGACTGTACGAGCAGTACTTC.

This clonotype was observed a few times. The chain employs TRBV21-1 and TRBJ2-4; the table's D call, TRBD1, was not checked against the DNA. TRBV21-1 is deemed a pseudogene. This CDR3 has 13 amino acids. CDR3 sequence: CASSKPCGRIQYF. The CDR3 DNA sequence: TGTGCCAGCAGCAAACCCTGTGGACGCATTCAGTACTTC.